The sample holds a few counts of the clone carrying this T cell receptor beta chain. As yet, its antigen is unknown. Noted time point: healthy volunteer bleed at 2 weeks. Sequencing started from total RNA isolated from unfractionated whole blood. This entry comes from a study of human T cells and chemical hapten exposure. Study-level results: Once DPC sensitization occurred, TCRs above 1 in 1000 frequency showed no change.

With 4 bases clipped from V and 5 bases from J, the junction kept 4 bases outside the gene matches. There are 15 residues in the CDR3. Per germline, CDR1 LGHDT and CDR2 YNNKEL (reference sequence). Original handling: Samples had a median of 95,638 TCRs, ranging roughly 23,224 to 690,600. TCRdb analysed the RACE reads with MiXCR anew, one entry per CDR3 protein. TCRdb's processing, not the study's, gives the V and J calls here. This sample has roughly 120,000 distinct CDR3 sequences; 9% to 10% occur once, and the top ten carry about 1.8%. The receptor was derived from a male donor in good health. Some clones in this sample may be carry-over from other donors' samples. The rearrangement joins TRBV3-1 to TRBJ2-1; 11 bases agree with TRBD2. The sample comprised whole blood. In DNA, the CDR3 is TGTGCCAGCAGCCTGGGACTAGCGGTAAACAATGAGCAGTTCTTC. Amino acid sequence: CASSLGLAVNNEQFF.